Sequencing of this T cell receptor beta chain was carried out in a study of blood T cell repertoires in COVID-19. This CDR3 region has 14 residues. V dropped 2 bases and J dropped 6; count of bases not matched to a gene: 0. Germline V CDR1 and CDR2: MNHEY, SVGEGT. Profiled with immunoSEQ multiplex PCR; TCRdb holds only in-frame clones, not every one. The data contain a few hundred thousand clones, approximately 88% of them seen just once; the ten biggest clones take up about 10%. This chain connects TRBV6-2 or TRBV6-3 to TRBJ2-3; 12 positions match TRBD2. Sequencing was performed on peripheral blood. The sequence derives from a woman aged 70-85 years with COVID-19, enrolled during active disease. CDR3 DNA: TGTGCCAGCAGTTACGGACTAGCGGGGGATACGCAGTATTTT. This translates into CASSYGLAGDTQYF.